The T cell receptor (beta chain) under discussion was sequenced for a study of vaccination effects on CD4 cells after COVID-19 (dated by TCRdb to between 2021 and 2022). Looking at the study overall: Participants received two doses of either the BNT162b2 or the mRNA-1273 mRNA SARS-CoV-2 vaccine. SARS-CoV-2 spike-specific CD4+ TCR repertoires were compared before and after mRNA vaccination in COVID-19 convalescent patients and in infection-naive vaccine recipients. The full study included ten to eleven COVID-19 convalescent patients and several SARS-CoV-2-naive healthy vaccine recipients. The Oncomine TCR Beta short-read assay on an Illumina iSeq 100 was used to sequence cultures from other donors in the study. Paper-wide results and their limitations: Both infection-induced and vaccine-induced clones contracted markedly at late post-vaccination timepoints, which is consistent with waning T cell responses. In healthy vaccine recipients, vaccine-induced clones were almost all SARS-CoV-2 mono-reactive, with only 1 of 255 cross-reactive with common cold coronaviruses. The study was limited by a small number of convalescent patients and lacked early post-infection timepoints.

From a lookup of the germline V gene, CDR1 and CDR2 are SGHTA and FQGNSA. A distance of 9 bases separates the germline ends of V and J, which lose 3 bases and 0 bases respectively. CDR3 length: 15 amino acids, cysteine to phenylalanine. The kept DNA is CDR3 alone, 45 bases in frame from the first base. In the ViraFEST assay, PBMC were stimulated with viral peptide pools, and antigen-specific CD4+ T cell clonotypes were then identified by expansion using TCR sequencing. After around 11 days of culture, CD4+ T cells were isolated with the EasySep CD4+ T cell isolation kit. The absence of prior SARS-CoV-2 infection in healthy vaccine recipients was confirmed by negative nucleocapsid antibodies before and after vaccination. Approximately 2 million PBMC per well were cultured with around 10 ug/ml peptides in IMDM containing approximately 4.7% human AB serum, roughly 10 IU/ml IL-2 and gentamicin. On days 3 and 7, half of the culture medium was replaced with fresh IL-2-containing medium. Each peptide stimulation condition was cultured in triplicate wells unless otherwise noted. Using Ficoll-Paque Plus gradient centrifugation, PBMC were separated from whole blood and then either used fresh or cryopreserved at -140C. The overlapping peptide pools covered the spike proteins of SARS-CoV-2 as well as those of the common cold coronaviruses HCoV-NL63, HCoV-OC43 and HCoV-229E. Genomic DNA was extracted from cultured CD4+ T cells with the QIAamp micro DNA kit.

With respect to this clone: The antigen it binds to is not known. The sample holds no much larger clone one base away, and base qualities are not on file.

The library was made by the immunoSEQ multiplex PCR assay. TCR beta CDR3 sequencing was performed on DNA from the cultured, isolated CD4+ T cells. In the paper's pipeline: Non-productive TCR sequences were removed and reads were trimmed to the CDR3 region, keeping CDR3s of at least 7 amino acids. The MANAFEST web app was used to identify antigen-specific clonotypes by comparing expansion in peptide wells with expansion in reference cultures. For clones to be considered positive, expansion at FDR<0.05 versus reference and all other wells, an odds ratio above 5, and a frequency above 0.1% in two replicate wells were required. Clonotypes significantly expanded in SARS-CoV-2 spike wells and in at least one common cold coronavirus spike condition were defined as cross-reactive. CDR3 similarity was assessed by Levenshtein distance with the stringdist R package, and unrooted trees were built with ape in R 3.6.1. Imported from immuneACCESS, the table was reduced by TCRdb to in-frame sequences with V and J called. These copies leave out some clones; in studies compared against another copy, an unresolved V gene accounts for under half, and the cause of the remainder is not known. V and J calls and clone size follow that table, whereas D and trimming were derived from the DNA. Present in this sample are about 23,000 clones, 60% to 80% of which were seen just once. The top ten hold under 14% of the sample.

Source: CD4+ T cells from PBMCs cultured with HCoV-NL63 spike peptides, taken before COVID-19 vaccination. The meaning of the sample's cell subset or site label: HCoV-NL63 spike overlapping peptide pool stimulation. This chain joins TRBV7-2 to TRBJ2-1; a tentative D match to TRBD2 spans 6 bases. The sequence derives from a human donor who received a COVID-19 vaccine. The CDR3 loop reads CASSLAGSSYNEQFF. The sequenced DNA is TGTGCCAGCAGCTTGGCCGGGAGCTCCTACAATGAGCAGTTCTTC.